These T cell receptor beta chains were read from a single sample in a study of regulatory T cells in long-lasting Graves disease. TCRdb ran MiXCR on the multiplex PCR reads and lists one entry per CDR3 protein. Among about 470,000 distinct CDR3 sequences listed, roughly a fifth were seen once. Source: peripheral blood mononuclear cells (PBMCs), taken when the disease was refractory, from a patient treated with antithyroid drugs. All receptors come from a female donor with Graves disease. Both conserved end residues are part of each CDR3. D genes are given only for firm matches. Clone sizes are given selectively: once, few, many, or a class where the clone is expanded.

TRBV7-3	.	TRBD2	TRBJ2-7	CASRDRAGGSYEQYF	TGTGCCAGCAGGGACCGCGCGGGGGGCTCCTACGAGCAGTACTTC
TRBV18	.	TRBD1	TRBJ2-4	CASSPQDPGQEREGGIQYF	TGTGCCAGCTCACCACAAGATCCGGGACAGGAGAGAGAAGGGGGCATTCAGTACTTC
TRBV24-1	few	.	TRBJ2-4	CATSAPDTNIQYF	TGTGCCACCAGTGCCCCTGACACTAACATTCAGTACTTC
TRBV28	many	TRBD1	TRBJ1-2	CASRWTGDGYTF	TGTGCCAGCAGATGGACAGGGGATGGCTACACCTTC
TRBV3-1	.	.	TRBJ1-5	CASSPYVGSGGNQPQHF	TGTGCCAGCAGCCCCTACGTGGGGTCTGGGGGCAATCAGCCCCAGCATTTT
TRBV20-1	.	TRBD1	TRBJ2-7	CSARGTGGPYEQYF	TGCAGTGCTAGAGGGACAGGGGGCCCCTACGAGCAGTACTTC
TRBV7-2	.	.	TRBJ2-5	CASSTRVRETQYF	TGTGCCAGCAGCACCAGGGTCCGGGAGACCCAGTACTTC
TRBV6-2/TRBV6-3	.	TRBD1	TRBJ2-7	CASSYSTGDATYEQYF	TGTGCCAGCAGTTATTCGACAGGGGACGCAACCTACGAGCAGTACTTC
TRBV11-1	few	TRBD2	TRBJ2-2	CASSLIGVAGGILPPGELFF	TGTGCCAGCAGCTTAATCGGAGTAGCGGGAGGGATACTCCCGCCCGGGGAGCTGTTTTTT
TRBV28	many	.	TRBJ1-1	CASMGTEAFF	TGTGCCAGCATGGGAACTGAAGCTTTCTTT
TRBV24-1	.	.	TRBJ2-7	CATSGGTTSSYEQYF	TGTGCCACCAGTGGGGGGACAACCAGCTCCTACGAGCAGTACTTC
TRBV6-5	.	.	TRBJ2-3	CASSYRLSTDTQYF	TGTGCCAGCAGTTACCGGTTAAGCACAGATACGCAGTATTTT
TRBV5-1	many	TRBD1	TRBJ1-1	CASSFSGGTEAFF	TGCGCCAGCAGCTTCTCAGGGGGCACTGAAGCTTTCTTT
TRBV30	many	.	TRBJ1-5	CAWSVGGDQPQHF	TGTGCCTGGAGTGTAGGTGGGGATCAGCCCCAGCATTTT
TRBV28	many	.	TRBJ1-2	CASSLGLANYGYTF	TGTGCCAGCAGTTTAGGCTTAGCTAACTATGGCTACACCTTC
TRBV28	.	TRBD2	TRBJ2-7	CASSPRTQRECLF	TGTGCCAGCAGTCCGAGGACCCAGCGGGAGTGCCTCTTC
TRBV16	few	.	TRBJ1-3	CASSQSTTGGNTIYF	TGTGCCAGCAGCCAGTCCACCACAGGGGGAAACACCATATATTTT
TRBV2	many	TRBD1	TRBJ2-7	CASSDRGLNEQYF	TGTGCCAGCAGTGACAGGGGGCTAAACGAGCAGTACTTC
TRBV20-1	.	TRBD1	TRBJ1-2	CSARGTGDVYTF	TGCAGTGCTCGCGGGACAGGGGATGTCTACACCTTC
TRBV10-3	few	TRBD1	TRBJ1-5	CAISRTGENQPQHF	TGTGCCATCAGCAGGACAGGGGAGAATCAGCCCCAGCATTTT
TRBV7-2	many	TRBD1	TRBJ2-7	CASSPRTGGEYEQYF	TGTGCCAGCAGCCCCCGGACAGGGGGAGAGTACGAGCAGTACTTC
TRBV2	few	.	TRBJ1-3	CASSPSLGGNTIYF	TGTGCCAGCAGCCCTTCCCTTGGGGGAAACACCATATATTTT
TRBV7-6	few	.	TRBJ1-5	CASSRGTASNQPQHF	TGTGCCAGCAGCCGCGGGACCGCGAGCAATCAGCCCCAGCATTTT
TRBV9	.	.	TRBJ1-2	CASSVAPHGSHGYTF	TGTGCCAGCAGCGTAGCCCCACACGGTTCGCATGGCTACACCTTC
TRBV6-1	.	.	TRBJ1-5	CASSPNPGDQPQHF	TGTGCCAGCTCACCAAATCCGGGGGATCAGCCCCAGCATTTT
TRBV27	few	TRBD2	TRBJ2-7	CASSPLAGATYEQYF	TGTGCCAGCAGTCCTCTAGCGGGGGCAACCTACGAGCAGTACTTC
TRBV6-2/TRBV6-3	.	TRBD2	TRBJ2-2	CASRRLAGGSGELFF	TGTGCCAGCAGAAGACTAGCGGGGGGTTCCGGGGAGCTGTTTTTT
TRBV2	many	.	TRBJ2-2	CASSVRIIGELFF	TGTGCCAGCAGTGTCCGAATCATAGGGGAGCTGTTTTTT
TRBV13	few	TRBD2	TRBJ2-7	CASSPASGRRFEQYF	TGTGCCAGCAGCCCCGCTAGCGGGAGAAGGTTCGAGCAGTACTTC
TRBV20-1	few	TRBD2	TRBJ2-7	CSVPLAGGGEQYF	TGCAGTGTTCCCTTAGCGGGAGGTGGCGAGCAGTACTTC
TRBV5-5	few	.	TRBJ2-7	CASSGGFWGISYEQYF	TGTGCCAGCAGCGGGGGTTTTTGGGGGATCTCCTACGAGCAGTACTTC
TRBV15	.	.	TRBJ1-6	CATSATGSPLHF	TGTGCCACCAGCGCAACGGGCTCACCCCTCCACTTT
TRBV20-1	.	.	TRBJ1-4	CSASPPGDSEKLFF	TGCAGTGCGAGTCCCCCGGGGGATAGTGAAAAACTGTTTTTT
TRBV7-3	few	.	TRBJ2-3	CASSPQLRTDTQYF	TGTGCCAGCAGTCCACAGCTGAGGACAGATACGCAGTATTTT
TRBV27	many	.	TRBJ1-2	CASGADGGNYGYTF	TGTGCCAGCGGGGCAGACGGAGGGAACTATGGCTACACCTTC
TRBV28	many	.	TRBJ2-4	CASSLFPIPGAKNIQYF	TGTGCCAGCAGTTTATTCCCGATTCCGGGGGCCAAAAACATTCAGTACTTC
TRBV7-9	.	TRBD1	TRBJ2-7	CASSRAGTGVYEQYF	TGTGCCAGCAGTCGCGCCGGGACAGGGGTATACGAGCAGTACTTC
TRBV27	.	.	TRBJ1-6	CASSSHRDSSLHF	TGTGCCAGCAGTTCTCACAGGGATTCATCCCTCCACTTT
TRBV15	.	.	TRBJ1-1	CATSIHPTTENTEAFF	TGTGCCACCAGCATCCATCCTACCACAGAGAACACTGAAGCTTTCTTT
TRBV9	few	TRBD2	TRBJ2-5	CASSAQPGLAGGRETQYF	TGTGCCAGCAGCGCCCAACCGGGACTAGCGGGAGGAAGGGAGACCCAGTACTTC
TRBV25-1	few	.	TRBJ2-7	CASSEYNGAEQYF	TGTGCCAGCAGTGAATATAACGGTGCCGAGCAGTACTTC
TRBV6-1	many	TRBD2	TRBJ2-7	CASSRVRTGTSVIWGTYEQYF	TGTGCCAGCAGCCGTGTAAGGACCGGGACTAGCGTAATATGGGGGACATACGAGCAGTACTTC
TRBV7-2	many	TRBD1	TRBJ2-7	CASSQGGRDHEQYF	TGTGCCAGCAGCCAAGGGGGCAGGGACCACGAGCAGTACTTC
TRBV12-3/TRBV12-4	few	.	TRBJ2-1	CASVSDGRKTNEQFF	TGTGCCAGCGTCTCGGACGGACGGAAAACCAATGAGCAGTTCTTC
TRBV6-5	many	TRBD1	TRBJ2-5	CASSSGQGAYQETQYF	TGTGCCAGCAGTTCGGGACAGGGGGCCTACCAAGAGACCCAGTACTTC
TRBV6-2/TRBV6-3	few	.	TRBJ1-1	CASSYPLEGWDTEAFF	TGTGCCAGCAGTTACCCATTGGAGGGCTGGGACACTGAAGCTTTCTTT
TRBV12-3/TRBV12-4	many	.	TRBJ1-5	CASSFGGDGNQPQHF	TGTGCCAGCAGTTTTGGAGGGGATGGCAATCAGCCCCAGCATTTT